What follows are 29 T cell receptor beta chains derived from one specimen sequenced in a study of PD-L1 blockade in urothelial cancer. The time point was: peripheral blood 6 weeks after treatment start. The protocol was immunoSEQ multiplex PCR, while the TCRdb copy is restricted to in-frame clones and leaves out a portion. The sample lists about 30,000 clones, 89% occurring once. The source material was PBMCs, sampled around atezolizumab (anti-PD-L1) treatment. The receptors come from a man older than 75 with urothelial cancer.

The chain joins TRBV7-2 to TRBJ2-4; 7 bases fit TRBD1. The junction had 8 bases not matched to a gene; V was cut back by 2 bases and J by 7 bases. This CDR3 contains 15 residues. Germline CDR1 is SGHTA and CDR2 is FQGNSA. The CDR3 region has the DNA TGTGCCAGCAGCTTATGGGCAGGGGGTGGCAACATTCAGTACTTC. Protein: CASSLWAGGGNIQYF.

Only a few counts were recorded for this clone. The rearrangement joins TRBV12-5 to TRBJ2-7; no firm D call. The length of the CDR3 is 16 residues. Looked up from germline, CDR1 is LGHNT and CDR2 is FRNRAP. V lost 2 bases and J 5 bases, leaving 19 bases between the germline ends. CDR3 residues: CASGLPGSHSSDEQYF. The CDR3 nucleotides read TGTGCTAGTGGTTTGCCAGGTTCGCACTCTTCGGACGAGCAGTACTTC.

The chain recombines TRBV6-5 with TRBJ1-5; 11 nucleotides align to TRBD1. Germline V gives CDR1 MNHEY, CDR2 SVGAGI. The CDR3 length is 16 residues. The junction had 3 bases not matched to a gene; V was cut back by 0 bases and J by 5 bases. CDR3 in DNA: TGTGCCAGCAGTTACTCCAGGACAGGGGGCGATCAGCCCCAGCATTTT. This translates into CASSYSRTGGDQPQHF.

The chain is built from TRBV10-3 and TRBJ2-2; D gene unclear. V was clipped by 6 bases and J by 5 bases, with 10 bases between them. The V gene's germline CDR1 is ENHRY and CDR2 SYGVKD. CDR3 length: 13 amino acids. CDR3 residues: CAIRRDGTGELFF. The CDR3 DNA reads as TGTGCCATCAGGAGAGACGGGACCGGGGAGCTGTTTTTT.

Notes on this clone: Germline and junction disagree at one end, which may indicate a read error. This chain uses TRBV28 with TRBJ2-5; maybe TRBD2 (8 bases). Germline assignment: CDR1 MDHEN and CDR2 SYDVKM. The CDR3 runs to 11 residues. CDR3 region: CASSFREGADF. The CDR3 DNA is TGTGCCAGCAGTTTTCGGGAGGGGGCGGACTTC.

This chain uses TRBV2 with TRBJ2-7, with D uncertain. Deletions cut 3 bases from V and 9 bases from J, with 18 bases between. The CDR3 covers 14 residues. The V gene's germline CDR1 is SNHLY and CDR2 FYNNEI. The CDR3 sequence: CASSDDVALGGQYF. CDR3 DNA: TGTGCCAGCAGTGACGACGTCGCCCTCGGCGGGCAGTACTTC.

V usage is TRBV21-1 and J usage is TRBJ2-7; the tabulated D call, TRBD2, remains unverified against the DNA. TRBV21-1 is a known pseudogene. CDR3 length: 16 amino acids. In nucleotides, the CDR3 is TGTGCCAGCAAGCCGGGACTAGCGGGCTTCTATTGCGAGCAGTACTTC. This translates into CASKPGLAGFYCEQYF.

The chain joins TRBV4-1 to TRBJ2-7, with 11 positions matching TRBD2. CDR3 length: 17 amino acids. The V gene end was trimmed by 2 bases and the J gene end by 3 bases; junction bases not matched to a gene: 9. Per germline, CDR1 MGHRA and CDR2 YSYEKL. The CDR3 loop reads CASSQSGLLAGVYEQYF. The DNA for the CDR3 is TGCGCCAGCAGCCAATCGGGGTTACTAGCGGGAGTCTACGAGCAGTACTTC.

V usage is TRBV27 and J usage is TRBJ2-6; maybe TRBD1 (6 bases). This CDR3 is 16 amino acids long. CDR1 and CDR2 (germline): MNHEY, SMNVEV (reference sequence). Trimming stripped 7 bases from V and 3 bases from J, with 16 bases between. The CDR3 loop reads CASTRTVPGGANVLTF. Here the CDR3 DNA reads TGTGCCAGCACCCGGACAGTCCCAGGTGGGGCCAACGTCCTGACTTTC.

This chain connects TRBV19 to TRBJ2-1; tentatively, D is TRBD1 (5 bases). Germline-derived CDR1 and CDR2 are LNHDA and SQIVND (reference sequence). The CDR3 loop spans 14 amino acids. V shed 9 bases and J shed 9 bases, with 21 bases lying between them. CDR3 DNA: TGTGCCAGCTCGAATGCGCAGGGTGCCGTTGAGCAGTTCTTC. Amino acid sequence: CASSNAQGAVEQFF.

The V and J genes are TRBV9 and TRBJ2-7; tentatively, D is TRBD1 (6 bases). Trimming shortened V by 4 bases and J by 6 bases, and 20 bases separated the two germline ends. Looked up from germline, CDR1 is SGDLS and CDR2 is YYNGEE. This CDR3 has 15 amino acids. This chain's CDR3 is CASSPRGSELVEQYF. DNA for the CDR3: TGTGCCAGCAGCCCGAGGGGGTCTGAGTTGGTCGAGCAGTACTTC.

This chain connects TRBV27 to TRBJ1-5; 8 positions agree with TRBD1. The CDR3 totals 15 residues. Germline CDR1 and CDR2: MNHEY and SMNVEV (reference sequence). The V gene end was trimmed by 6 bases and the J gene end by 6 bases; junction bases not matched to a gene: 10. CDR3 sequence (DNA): TGTGCCAGCAGGTCCGGGACAGGAGGGACTCAGCCCCAGCATTTT. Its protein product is CASRSGTGGTQPQHF.

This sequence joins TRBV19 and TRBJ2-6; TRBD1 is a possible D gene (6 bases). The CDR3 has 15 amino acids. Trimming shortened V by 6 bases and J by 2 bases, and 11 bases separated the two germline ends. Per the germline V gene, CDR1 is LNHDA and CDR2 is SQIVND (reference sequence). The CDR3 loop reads CASSQGSPGANVLTF. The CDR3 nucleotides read TGTGCCAGTAGCCAGGGGTCCCCTGGGGCCAACGTCCTGACTTTC.

CDR3 region: CASSITPGTDTQYF. Written as DNA, the CDR3 is TGTGCCAGCAGCATTACACCCGGGACAGATACGCAGTATTTT. This rearrangement joins TRBV7-9 to TRBJ2-3; D ambiguous. Trimming shortened V by 5 bases and J by 3 bases, and 12 bases separated the two germline ends. Per the germline V gene, CDR1 is SEHNR and CDR2 is FQNEAQ (reference sequence). The CDR3 runs 14 residues.

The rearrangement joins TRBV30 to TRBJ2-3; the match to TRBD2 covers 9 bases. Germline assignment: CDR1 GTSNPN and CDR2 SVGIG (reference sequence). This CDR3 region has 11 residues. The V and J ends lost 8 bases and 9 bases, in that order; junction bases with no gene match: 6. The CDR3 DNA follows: TGTGCCCAAGGGCGGGAGGGAACGCAGTATTTT. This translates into CAQGREGTQYF. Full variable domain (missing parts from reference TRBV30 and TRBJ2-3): SQTIHQWPATLVQPVGSPLSLECTVEGTSNPNLYWYRQAAGRGLQLLFYSVGIGQISSEVPQNLSASRPQDRQFILSSKKLLLSDSGFYLCAQGREGTQYFGPGTRLTVL.

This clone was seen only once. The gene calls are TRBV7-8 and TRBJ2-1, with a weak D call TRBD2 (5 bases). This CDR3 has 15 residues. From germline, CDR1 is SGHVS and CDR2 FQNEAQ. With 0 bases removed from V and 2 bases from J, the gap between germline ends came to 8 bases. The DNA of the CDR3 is TGTGCCAGCAGCTTAGCGGAGGCAGCCTACAATGAGCAGTTCTTC. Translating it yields CASSLAEAAYNEQFF.

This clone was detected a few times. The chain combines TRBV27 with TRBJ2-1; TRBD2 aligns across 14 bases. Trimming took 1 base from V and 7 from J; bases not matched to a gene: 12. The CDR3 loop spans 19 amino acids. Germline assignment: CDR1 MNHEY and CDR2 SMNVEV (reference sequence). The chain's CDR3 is CASSLWLGLAGVDRNEQFF. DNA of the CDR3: TGTGCCAGCAGTTTATGGCTGGGACTAGCGGGAGTAGATCGTAATGAGCAGTTCTTC.

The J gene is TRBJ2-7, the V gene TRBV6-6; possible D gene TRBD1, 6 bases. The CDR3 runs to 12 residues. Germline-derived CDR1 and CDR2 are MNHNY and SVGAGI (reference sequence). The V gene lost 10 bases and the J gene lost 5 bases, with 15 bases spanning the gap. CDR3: CATGDRPNEQYF. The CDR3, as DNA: TGTGCCACAGGGGACCGGCCCAACGAGCAGTACTTC.

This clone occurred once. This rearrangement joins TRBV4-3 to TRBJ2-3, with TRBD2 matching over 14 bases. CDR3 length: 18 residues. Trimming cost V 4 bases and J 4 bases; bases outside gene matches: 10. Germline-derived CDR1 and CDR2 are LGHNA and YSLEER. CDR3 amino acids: CASSPGRLAGGPSDTQYF. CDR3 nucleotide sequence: TGCGCCAGCAGCCCGGGACGACTAGCGGGAGGGCCCTCAGATACGCAGTATTTT.

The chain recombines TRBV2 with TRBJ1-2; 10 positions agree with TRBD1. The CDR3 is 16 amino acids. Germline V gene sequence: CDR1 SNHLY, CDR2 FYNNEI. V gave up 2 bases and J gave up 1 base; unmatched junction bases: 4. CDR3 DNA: TGTGCCAGCAGTGAAAGGGACAGGGGAAGTAACTATGGCTACACCTTC. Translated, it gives CASSERDRGSNYGYTF.

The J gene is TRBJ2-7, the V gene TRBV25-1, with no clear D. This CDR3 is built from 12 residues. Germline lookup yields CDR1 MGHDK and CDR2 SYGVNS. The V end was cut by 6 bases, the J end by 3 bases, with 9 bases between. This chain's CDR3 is CASSLKDYEQYF. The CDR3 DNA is TGTGCCAGCAGCCTAAAAGACTACGAGCAGTACTTC.

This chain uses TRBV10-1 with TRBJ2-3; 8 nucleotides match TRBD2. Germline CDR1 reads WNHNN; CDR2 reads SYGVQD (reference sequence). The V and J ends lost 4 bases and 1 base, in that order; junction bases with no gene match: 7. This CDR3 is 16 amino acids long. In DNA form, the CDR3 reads TGCGCCAGCAGTGGCGTGGCGGGGGGTCGCACAGATACGCAGTATTTT. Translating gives CASSGVAGGRTDTQYF.

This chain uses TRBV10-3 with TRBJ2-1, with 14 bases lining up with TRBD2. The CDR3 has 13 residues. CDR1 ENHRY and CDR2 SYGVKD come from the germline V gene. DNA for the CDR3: TGTGCGCTGGGACTAGCGGGAGAAGGTGAGCAGTTCTTC. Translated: CALGLAGEGEQFF.

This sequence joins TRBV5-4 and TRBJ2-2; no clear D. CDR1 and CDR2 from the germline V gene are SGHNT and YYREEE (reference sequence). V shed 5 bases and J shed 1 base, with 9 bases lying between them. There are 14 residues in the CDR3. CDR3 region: CASSRGGNTGELFF. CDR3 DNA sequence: TGTGCCAGCAGTCGAGGTGGGAACACCGGGGAGCTGTTTTTT.

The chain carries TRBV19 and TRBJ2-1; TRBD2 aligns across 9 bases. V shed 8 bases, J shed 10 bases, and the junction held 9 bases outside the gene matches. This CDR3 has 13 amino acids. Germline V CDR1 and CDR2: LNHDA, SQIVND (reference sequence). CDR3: CASLGLAATEQFF. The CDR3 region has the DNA TGTGCCAGTCTGGGACTAGCTGCGACCGAGCAGTTCTTC.

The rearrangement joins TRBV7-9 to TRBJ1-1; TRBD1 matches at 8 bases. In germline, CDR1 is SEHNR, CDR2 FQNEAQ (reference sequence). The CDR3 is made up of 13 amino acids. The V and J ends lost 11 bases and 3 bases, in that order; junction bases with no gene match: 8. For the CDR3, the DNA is TGTGCCGTTCCAGGGGGCTGGGACACTGAAGCTTTCTTT. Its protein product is CAVPGGWDTEAFF.

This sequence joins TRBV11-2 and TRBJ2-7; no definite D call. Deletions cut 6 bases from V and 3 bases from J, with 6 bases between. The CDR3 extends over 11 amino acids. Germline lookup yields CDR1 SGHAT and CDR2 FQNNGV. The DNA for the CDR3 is TGTGCCAGCAGTCGGTTCTACGAGCAGTACTTC. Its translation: CASSRFYEQYF.

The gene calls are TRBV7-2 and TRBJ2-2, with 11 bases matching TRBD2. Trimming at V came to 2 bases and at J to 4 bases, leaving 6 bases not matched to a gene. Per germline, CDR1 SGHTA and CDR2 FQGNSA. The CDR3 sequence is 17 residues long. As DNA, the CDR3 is TGTGCCAGCAGCTTATTGAAACTAGCGGGAGTCACCGGGGAGCTGTTTTTT. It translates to CASSLLKLAGVTGELFF.

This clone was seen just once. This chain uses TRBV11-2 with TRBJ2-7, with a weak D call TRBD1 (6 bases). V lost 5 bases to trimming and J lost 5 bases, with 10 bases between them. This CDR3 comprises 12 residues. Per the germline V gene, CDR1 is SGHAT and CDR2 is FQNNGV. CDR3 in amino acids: CASSEQGDEQYF. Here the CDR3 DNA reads TGTGCCAGCAGCGAACAGGGTGACGAGCAGTACTTC.